The rows below give T cell receptor beta chains drawn from one sample of a study of cytomegalovirus exposure and HLA in healthy donors. Produced via immunoSEQ multiplex PCR; TCRdb's table is partial and in-frame only. The table records some 190,000 clones, 60% to 80% of them present only once. The sequenced material came from PBMCs. These receptors were taken from a woman younger than 30 in good health and CMV-seronegative. CDR3s include the opening cysteine and the closing phenylalanine or tryptophan. A D gene is named only where the DNA matches it firmly. The size entry is marked missing in some rows and otherwise reads once, few, many or a size class.

>TRBJ1-4|NA|13|NA|TRBV15
TGTGCCACCAGCGAGGAACGGGGGTTGGAACTGTTTTTT
CATSEERGLELFF
>TRBJ1-5|TRBD1|13|NA|TRBV10-3
TGTGCCATACAGTGGGACAGGGATCAGCCCCAGCATTTT
CAIQWDRDQPQHF
>TRBJ1-5|NA|15|NA|TRBV5-5
TGTGCCAGCAGCCCGCGGGCAGACCGAGATCAGCCCCAGCATTTT
CASSPRADRDQPQHF
>TRBJ1-3|NA|16|NA|TRBV5-6
TGTGCCAGCAGCTTGTCTGCAGGACTCTCTGGAAACACCATATATTTT
CASSLSAGLSGNTIYF
>TRBJ1-5|NA|12|once|TRBV28
TGTGCCAGCTGGGGGGGAGGGCAGCCCCAGCATTTT
CASWGGGQPQHF
>TRBJ2-7|TRBD1|15|few|TRBV11-2
TGTGCCAGCAGCGAGGGACAGGCCCCCTCCTACGAGCAGTACTTC
CASSEGQAPSYEQYF
>TRBJ2-7|TRBD2|15|NA|TRBV27
TGTGCCAGCAGTTTCTTTAGCGGGGGGTCGTACGAGCAGTACTTC
CASSFFSGGSYEQYF
>TRBJ2-1|TRBD2|19|NA|TRBV27
TGTGCCAGCAGTGAATTGGGACTAGCGGGGCTTTGGTCCTACAATGAGCAGTTCTTC
CASSELGLAGLWSYNEQFF
>TRBJ1-1|NA|13|NA|TRBV9
TGTGCCAGCAGCGTAGTCCGAGGGACTGAAGCTTTCTTT
CASSVVRGTEAFF
>TRBJ2-7|NA|15|NA|TRBV13
TGTGCCAGCAGCCGTAGGGACTTTCCCCTGCTCGAGCAGTACTTC
CASSRRDFPLLEQYF
>TRBJ1-2|TRBD1|20|NA|TRBV9
TGTGCCAGCAGCGACCCCTACAGCCCGGGACAGGGGGCGAAGGGCTATGGCTACACCTTC
CASSDPYSPGQGAKGYGYTF
>TRBJ1-6|NA|15|NA|TRBV16
TGTGCCAGCAGCCAATCCGCCGCAGGGGTTGAACCCCTCCACTTT
CASSQSAAGVEPLHF
>TRBJ2-5|NA|12|few|TRBV29-1
TGCAGCGTTGTTCACGGAGAGGAGACCCAGTACTTC
CSVVHGEETQYF
>TRBJ1-6|TRBD1|16|once|TRBV5-1
TGCGCCAGCAGCTTGGGGGACAGGGGCTATAATTCACCCCTCCACTTT
CASSLGDRGYNSPLHF
>TRBJ2-7|TRBD1|15|NA|TRBV28
TGTGCCAGCACCGAGCGCCGGACAGGGGGTGCCGAGCAGTACTTC
CASTERRTGGAEQYF
>TRBJ2-2|NA|14|few|TRBV19
TGTGCCAGTAGGGCGGGGCCGAACACCGGGGAGCTGTTTTTT
CASRAGPNTGELFF
>TRBJ1-2|TRBD1|14|NA|TRBV7-9
TGTGCCAGCAGCTTAGACAGGGGGAACTATGGCTACACCTTC
CASSLDRGNYGYTF
>TRBJ1-2|NA|11|NA|TRBV9
TGTGCCAGCAGCGCCGGGGGAGGCTACACCTTC
CASSAGGGYTF
>TRBJ1-2|NA|15|NA|TRBV5-5
TGTGCCAGCAGCTTGGAAGGCAGGGGATCGTATGGCTACACCTTC
CASSLEGRGSYGYTF
>TRBJ1-1|NA|14|NA|TRBV28
TGTGCCAGCAGTCCAGTTTTACAGGCCACTGAAGCTTTCTTT
CASSPVLQATEAFF
>TRBJ2-7|TRBD2|19|NA|TRBV13
TGTGCCAGCAGCTGGACCGGCTCCACTAGCGGGGCTAGCTCCTACGAGCAGTACTTC
CASSWTGSTSGASSYEQYF
>TRBJ1-1|TRBD1|13|NA|TRBV10-3
TGTGCCATCAACGACAGGGGGAACACTGAAGCTTTCTTT
CAINDRGNTEAFF
>TRBJ1-3|NA|15|few|TRBV7-6
TGTGCCAGCAGCTTAGTGGGAGTCTCTGGAAACACCATATATTTT
CASSLVGVSGNTIYF
>TRBJ1-6|NA|15|NA|TRBV10-1
TGCGCCAGCAGTGACGGTTCCCAGGGGCGATCACCCCTCCACTTT
CASSDGSQGRSPLHF
>TRBJ1-2|NA|12|NA|TRBV5-8
TGTGCCAGCAGCTCTGGACAGCCGGGCTACACCTTC
CASSSGQPGYTF
>TRBJ1-5|TRBD1|16|once|TRBV5-1
TGCGCCAGCAGCCCGGGGACAGGGGACAATCATCAGCCCCAGCATTTT
CASSPGTGDNHQPQHF
>TRBJ2-1|TRBD2|17|NA|TRBV7-3
TGTGCCAGCAGCTTAATTGGGGGACTAGTCTCCGACAATGAGCAGTTCTTC
CASSLIGGLVSDNEQFF
>TRBJ2-3|TRBD2|12|NA|TRBV19
TGTGCCAGCGGGACTAGCACCTATACGCAGTATTTT
CASGTSTYTQYF
>TRBJ2-7|TRBD1|14|NA|TRBV28
TGTGCCAGCAGTCTGACAGGGGGGGACTACGAGCAGTACTTC
CASSLTGGDYEQYF
>TRBJ1-1|NA|15|NA|TRBV27
TGTGCCAGCAGTTTATGGAGGGGCATGAACACTGAAGCTTTCTTT
CASSLWRGMNTEAFF
>TRBJ1-2|TRBD1|15|NA|TRBV6-4
TGTGCCAGCAGTGACTCGGACAGGGGTAACTATGGCTACACCTTC
CASSDSDRGNYGYTF
>TRBJ1-5|NA|15|NA|TRBV5-6
TGTGCCAGCAGCTGGGGGGGAGTTGGCAATCAGCCCCAGCATTTT
CASSWGGVGNQPQHF
>TRBJ1-3|NA|15|few|TRBV5-1
TGCGCCAGCAGCTCAGGCGGGCACTCTGGAAACACCATATATTTT
CASSSGGHSGNTIYF